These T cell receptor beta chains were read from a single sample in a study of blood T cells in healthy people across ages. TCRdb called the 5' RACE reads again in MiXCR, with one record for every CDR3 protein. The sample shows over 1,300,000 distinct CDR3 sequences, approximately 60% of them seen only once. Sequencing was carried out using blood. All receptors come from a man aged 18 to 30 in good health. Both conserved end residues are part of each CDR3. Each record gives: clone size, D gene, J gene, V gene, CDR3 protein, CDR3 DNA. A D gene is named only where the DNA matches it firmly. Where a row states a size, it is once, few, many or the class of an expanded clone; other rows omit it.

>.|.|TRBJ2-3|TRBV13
CATAALDTQYF
TGTGCCACCGCGGCTCTGGATACGCAGTATTTT
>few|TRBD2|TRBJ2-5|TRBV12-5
CASGPGGETQYF
TGTGCTAGTGGTCCGGGAGGGGAGACCCAGTACTTC
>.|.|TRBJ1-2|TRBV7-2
CASSLATGTPKEGYTF
TGTGCCAGCAGCTTAGCAACCGGGACCCCAAAGGAAGGCTACACCTTC
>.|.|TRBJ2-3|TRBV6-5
CASRTVNTDTQYF
TGTGCCAGCCGGACGGTGAACACAGATACGCAGTATTTT
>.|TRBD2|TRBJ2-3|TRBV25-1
CASSPGTSGRAWEADTQYF
TGTGCCAGCAGCCCCGGGACTAGCGGGAGGGCCTGGGAAGCAGATACGCAGTATTTT
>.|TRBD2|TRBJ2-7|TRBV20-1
CSAVSGLAADEQYF
TGCAGTGCTGTTTCCGGACTAGCAGCCGACGAGCAGTACTTC
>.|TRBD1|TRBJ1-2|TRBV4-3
CASSQAGTGVDYGYTF
TGCGCCAGCAGCCAAGCCGGGACAGGGGTGGACTATGGCTACACCTTC
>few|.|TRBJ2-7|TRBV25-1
CASSEVGRNEQYF
TGTGCCAGCAGTGAGGTGGGCCGAAACGAGCAGTACTTC
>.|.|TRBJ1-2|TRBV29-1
CSVLHRHNYGYTF
TGCAGCGTGTTGCACCGACACAACTATGGCTACACCTTC
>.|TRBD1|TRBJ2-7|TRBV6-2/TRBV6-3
CAVRTGYEQYF
TGTGCCGTCCGGACAGGCTACGAGCAGTACTTC
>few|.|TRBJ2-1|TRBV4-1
CASSPPSLSPGQNEQFF
TGCGCCAGCAGCCCGCCCTCGTTAAGCCCAGGCCAAAATGAGCAGTTCTTC
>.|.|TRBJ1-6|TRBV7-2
CASSLVVKSGHSPLHF
TGTGCCAGCAGCTTAGTCGTGAAATCCGGGCATTCACCCCTCCACTTT
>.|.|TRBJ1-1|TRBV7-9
CASSPIGGGGSTEAFF
TGTGCCAGCAGCCCCATCGGCGGGGGCGGTTCGACTGAAGCTTTCTTT
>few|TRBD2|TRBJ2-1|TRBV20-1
CSAGSSGRSSYNEQFF
TGCAGTGCGGGTTCTAGCGGAAGGAGCTCCTACAATGAGCAGTTCTTC
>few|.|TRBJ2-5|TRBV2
CASSVLGNQETQYF
TGTGCCAGCAGTGTTTTAGGGAACCAAGAGACCCAGTACTTC
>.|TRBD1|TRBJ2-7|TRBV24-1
CATTGQGAPLSYEQYF
TGTGCCACCACTGGACAGGGGGCGCCTCTCTCCTACGAGCAGTACTTC
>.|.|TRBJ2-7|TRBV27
CASSPLLPGISDEQYF
TGTGCCAGCAGTCCCCTTTTGCCGGGAATAAGCGACGAGCAGTACTTC
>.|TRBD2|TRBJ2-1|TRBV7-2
CASSPSPHSGDYREQFF
TGTGCCAGCAGCCCTAGCCCACATAGCGGGGATTACCGTGAGCAGTTCTTC
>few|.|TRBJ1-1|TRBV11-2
CASSFNREFEAFF
TGTGCCAGCAGTTTTAACAGGGAATTTGAAGCTTTCTTT
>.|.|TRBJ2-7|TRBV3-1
CASSQEAETGFYEQYF
TGTGCCAGCAGCCAAGAAGCGGAGACAGGCTTCTACGAGCAGTACTTC
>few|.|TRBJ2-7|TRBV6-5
CASRAISYEQYF
TGTGCCAGCCGGGCCATTTCCTACGAGCAGTACTTC
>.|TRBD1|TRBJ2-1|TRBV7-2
CASSFGQGAKNEQFF
TGTGCCAGCAGCTTTGGACAGGGGGCAAAGAATGAGCAGTTCTTC
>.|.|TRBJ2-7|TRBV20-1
CSDSLVWTSYEQYF
TGCAGTGATAGCCTGGTCTGGACCTCCTACGAGCAGTACTTC
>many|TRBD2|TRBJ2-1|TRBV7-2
CASRFSGRTANEQFF
TGTGCCAGCAGATTTAGCGGGAGAACGGCCAATGAGCAGTTCTTC
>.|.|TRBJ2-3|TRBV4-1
CASSQGSPGTLADTQYF
TGCGCCAGCAGCCAAGGGTCGCCGGGAACCTTGGCAGATACGCAGTATTTT
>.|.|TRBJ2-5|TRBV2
CASSAGRAAGEETQYF
TGTGCCAGCAGTGCTGGCCGGGCGGCAGGGGAAGAGACCCAGTACTTC
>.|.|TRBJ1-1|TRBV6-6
CASSYVYRENTEAFF
TGTGCCAGCAGTTACGTTTACAGGGAAAACACTGAAGCTTTCTTT
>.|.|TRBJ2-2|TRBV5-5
CASSFPAGTGELFF
TGTGCCAGCAGCTTTCCGGCAGGGACCGGGGAGCTGTTTTTT
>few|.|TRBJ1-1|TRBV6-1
CASRDGTSMNTEAFF
TGTGCCAGCAGGGATGGGACAAGTATGAACACTGAAGCTTTCTTT
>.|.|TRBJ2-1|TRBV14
CASSLPGDGGEQFF
TGTGCCAGCAGCCTCCCCGGGGATGGTGGCGAGCAGTTCTTC
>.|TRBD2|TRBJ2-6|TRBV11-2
CASSSSTSGVPQAYSGANVLTF
TGTGCCAGCAGCTCCAGTACTAGCGGAGTACCCCAAGCTTACTCTGGGGCCAACGTCCTGACTTTC
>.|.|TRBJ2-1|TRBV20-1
CSARNFPGEQFF
TGCAGTGCTAGAAACTTCCCCGGTGAGCAGTTCTTC
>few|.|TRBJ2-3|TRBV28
CASSLRAGTDTQYF
TGTGCCAGCAGTTTACGGGCAGGCACAGATACGCAATATTTT
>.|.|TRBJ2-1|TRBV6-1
CASSEAGTLNEQFF
TGTGCCAGTAGTGAAGCGGGCACGTTGAATGAGCAGTTCTTC
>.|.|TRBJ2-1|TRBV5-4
CASSLDIINEQFF
TGTGCCAGCAGCTTGGACATCATAAATGAGCAGTTCTTC
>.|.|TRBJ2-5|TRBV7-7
CASSVGTDPRTQYF
TGTGCCAGCAGCGTGGGGACTGACCCCAGGACCCAGTACTTC
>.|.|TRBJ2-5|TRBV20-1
CSALTGAGQETQYF
TGCAGTGCTCTAACGGGGGCGGGGCAAGAGACCCAGTACTTC
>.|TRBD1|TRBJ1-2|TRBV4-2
CASSVTGQPNYGYTF
TGTGCCAGCAGCGTAACGGGACAGCCTAACTATGGCTACACCTTC
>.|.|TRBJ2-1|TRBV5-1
CASILGSNNEQFF
TGCGCCAGCATCCTCGGGTCGAACAATGAGCAGTTCTTC
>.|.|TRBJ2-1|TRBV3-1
CASSRLHLLGIEQFF
TGTGCCAGCAGCCGCCTACACCTCCTGGGTATTGAGCAGTTCTTC
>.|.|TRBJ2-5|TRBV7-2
CASSLGGTPATQYF
TGTGCCAGCAGCTTAGGTGGGACACCCGCGACCCAGTACTTC
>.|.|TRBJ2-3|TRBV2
CASRPGPTSTDTQYF
TGTGCCAGCAGACCGGGACCGACATCCACAGATACGCAGTATTTT
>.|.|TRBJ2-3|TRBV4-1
CASSQVISDTQYF
TGCGCCAGCAGCCAAGTAATCTCAGATACGCAGTATTTT
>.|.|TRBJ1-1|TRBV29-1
CSVARALNTEAFF
TGCAGCGTTGCTCGGGCCCTGAACACTGAAGCTTTCTTT
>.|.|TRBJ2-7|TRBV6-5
CASSTSGHTSEQYF
TGTGCCAGCAGTACCTCGGGACATACGAGCGAGCAGTACTTC
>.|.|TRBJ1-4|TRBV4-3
CASSQEGLGLNEKLFF
TGCGCCAGCAGCCAAGAGGGGCTGGGACTCAATGAAAAACTGTTTTTT
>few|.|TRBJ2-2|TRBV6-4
CASSDAGTGELFF
TGTGCCAGCAGTGACGCGGGGACCGGGGAGCTGTTTTTT
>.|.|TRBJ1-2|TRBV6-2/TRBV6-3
CASRTLSVRSSGYTF
TGTGCCAGCAGAACCTTGAGCGTCCGGTCCTCTGGCTACACCTTC
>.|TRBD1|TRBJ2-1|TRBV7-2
CASSLGGQGAYNEQFF
TGTGCCAGCAGCTTAGGGGGACAGGGGGCCTACAATGAGCAGTTCTTC
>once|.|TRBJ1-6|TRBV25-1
CASSASGATSYNSPLHF
TGTGCCAGCAGTGCTTCAGGGGCCACGTCCTATAATTCACCCCTCCACTTT
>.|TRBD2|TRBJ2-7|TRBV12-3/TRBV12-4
CASSFGLAGVWYEQYF
TGTGCCAGCAGTTTTGGACTAGCGGGAGTGTGGTACGAGCAGTACTTC
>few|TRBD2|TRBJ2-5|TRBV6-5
CASSYSTSGRETQYF
TGTGCCAGCAGTTACTCAACTAGCGGTAGGGAGACCCAGTACTTC
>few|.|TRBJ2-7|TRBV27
CASRGHLRPYEQYF
TGTGCCAGCAGGGGACATCTACGTCCCTACGAGCAGTACTTC
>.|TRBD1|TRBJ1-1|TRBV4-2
CASSQPASGTGKVEAFF
TGTGCCAGCAGCCAGCCCGCCTCGGGGACAGGGAAAGTTGAAGCTTTCTTT
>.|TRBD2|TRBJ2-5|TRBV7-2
CASSGTLSGGAETQYF
TGTGCCAGCAGCGGAACCCTCAGCGGGGGAGCAGAGACCCAGTACTTC
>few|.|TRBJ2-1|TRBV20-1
CSARDRIWGYEQFF
TGCAGTGCTAGAGATCGAATTTGGGGTTATGAGCAGTTCTTC
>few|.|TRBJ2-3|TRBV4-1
CASSQVLGESTDTQYF
TGCGCCAGCAGCCAAGTGCTGGGGGAGAGCACAGATACGCAGTATTTT
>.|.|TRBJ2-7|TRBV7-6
CASSPGGWDYEQYF
TGTGCCAGCTCCCCAGGAGGGTGGGACTACGAGCAGTACTTC
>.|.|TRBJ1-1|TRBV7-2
CASSENPGVGTEAFF
TGTGCCAGCAGCGAAAATCCAGGGGTGGGCACTGAAGCTTTCTTT